This T cell receptor beta chain is from a study of type 1 regulatory T cells (dated by TCRdb to about 2021). For the wider study: The study characterized an in vitro protocol that generated a Tr1-enriched, alloantigen-specific CD4 T cell product named T-allo10. T-allo10 was being tested clinically in patients with hematological malignancies who were undergoing allogeneic hematopoietic stem cell transplantation.

The instrument was an Illumina MiSeq. The public reads were run again by TCRdb, first through fastp at Q25 and then through MiXCR, and only productive beta chains were kept. Rows are combined by CDR3 protein, so each entry shows the most common genes and DNA. In this sample the table shows about 67,000 distinct CDR3 sequences, roughly 50% of which occur a single time. The ten largest clonotypes hold about 2.1% of the sample. V is cut by 4 bases and J by 0 bases, and the space between the germline ends is 10 bases. For CDR1 and CDR2, the germline V gene (reference sequence) lists LGHDT and YNNKEL. The CDR3 starts with the cysteine, ends with the phenylalanine, and has 15 residues. The CDR3 DNA has 45 bases and is translated from base 1. Notes on this clonotype: Its antigen remains unidentified. No base quality information exists; no much larger clone differs at one position.

The research as a whole found: Compared with non-Tr1 cells, Tr1 cells had a TCR repertoire that was more restricted, a finding the study read as clonal expansion induced by alloantigen.

Recombination linked TRBV3-1 to TRBJ2-4; perhaps TRBD1 is the D gene, with 5 bases matching. The TCR originated in a human donor in good health. What was sequenced was cultured non-Tr1 T cells, either the whole culture or a sorted T cell fraction (not recorded which). Explained via the paper, the cell subset or site label denotes: non-Tr1 population from the T-allo10 product. At the DNA level, the sequence is TGTGCCAGCAGCCGAGGACAATTAGCCAAAAACATTCAGTACTTC. This encodes CASSRGQLAKNIQYF.